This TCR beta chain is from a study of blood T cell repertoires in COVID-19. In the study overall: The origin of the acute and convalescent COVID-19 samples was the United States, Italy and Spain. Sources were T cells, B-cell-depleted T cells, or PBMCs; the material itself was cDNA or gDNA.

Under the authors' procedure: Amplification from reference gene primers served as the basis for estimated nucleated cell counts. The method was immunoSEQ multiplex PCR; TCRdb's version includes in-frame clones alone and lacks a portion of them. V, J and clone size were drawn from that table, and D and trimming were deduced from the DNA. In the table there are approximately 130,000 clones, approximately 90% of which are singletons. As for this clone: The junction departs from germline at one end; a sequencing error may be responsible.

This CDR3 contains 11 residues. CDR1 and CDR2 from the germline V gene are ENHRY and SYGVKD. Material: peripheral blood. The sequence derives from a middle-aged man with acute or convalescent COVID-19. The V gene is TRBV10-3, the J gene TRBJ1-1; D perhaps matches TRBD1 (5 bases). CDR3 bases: TGTGCCTTCAGTGGGGGGGTGGGTGCTTTCTTT. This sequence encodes CAFSGGVGAFF.